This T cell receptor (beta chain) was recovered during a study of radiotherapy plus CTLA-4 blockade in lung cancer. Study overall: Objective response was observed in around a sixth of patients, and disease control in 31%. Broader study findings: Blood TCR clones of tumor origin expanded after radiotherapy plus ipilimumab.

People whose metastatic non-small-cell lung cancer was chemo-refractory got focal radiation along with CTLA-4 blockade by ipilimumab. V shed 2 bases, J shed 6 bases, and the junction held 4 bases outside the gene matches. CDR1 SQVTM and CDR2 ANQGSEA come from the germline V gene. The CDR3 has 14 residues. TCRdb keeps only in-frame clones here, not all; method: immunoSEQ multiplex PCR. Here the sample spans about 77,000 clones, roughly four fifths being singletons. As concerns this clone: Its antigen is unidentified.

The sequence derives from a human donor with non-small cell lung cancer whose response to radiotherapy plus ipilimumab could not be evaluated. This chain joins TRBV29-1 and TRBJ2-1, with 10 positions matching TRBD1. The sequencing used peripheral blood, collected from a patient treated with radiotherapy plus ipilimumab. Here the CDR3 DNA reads TGCAGCGTTGAATACCGGGACAGGGGCAATGAGCAGTTCTTC. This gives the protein CSVEYRDRGNEQFF.